The following is a TCR beta chain sequence with its context. Its target is not known. The sample's treatment: around 19 received Ad26.COV2.S at low or high dose, single or two shots; 5 received placebo; per-sample allocation not given. On day 63 after the first injection, vaccine and placebo recipients gave samples. The sample comes from a study of Ad26.COV2.S vaccination and SARS-CoV-2 variants. Study-wide background: Intramuscularly, Ad26.COV2.S was given either once or twice, 56 days apart.

The method was immunoSEQ multiplex PCR; TCRdb's version includes in-frame clones alone and lacks a portion of them. The sample holds more than 400,000 clones, about 92% seen once. Regarding the study as a whole: Once vaccination had occurred, spike-specific CD8+ and CD4+ T cell responses reportedly showed substantial breadth. Placebo recipients showed lower spike-specific TCR breadth than vaccinees.

This TCR was sampled from a person between 18 and 60 years old who received the Ad26.COV2.S COVID-19 vaccine or a placebo. The sequencing used peripheral blood, collected in a trial of Ad26.COV2.S vaccine versus placebo.

CDR3 region: CAIQGAAYEQYF. Here the CDR3 DNA reads TGTGCCATCCAGGGGGCAGCCTACGAGCAGTACTTC. The rearrangement links TRBV28 to TRBJ2-7, with TRBD1 matching over 8 bases. The germline gives CDR1 MDHEN, CDR2 SYDVKM. Trimming cost V 10 bases and J 2 bases; bases outside gene matches: 4. The CDR3 runs 12 residues.